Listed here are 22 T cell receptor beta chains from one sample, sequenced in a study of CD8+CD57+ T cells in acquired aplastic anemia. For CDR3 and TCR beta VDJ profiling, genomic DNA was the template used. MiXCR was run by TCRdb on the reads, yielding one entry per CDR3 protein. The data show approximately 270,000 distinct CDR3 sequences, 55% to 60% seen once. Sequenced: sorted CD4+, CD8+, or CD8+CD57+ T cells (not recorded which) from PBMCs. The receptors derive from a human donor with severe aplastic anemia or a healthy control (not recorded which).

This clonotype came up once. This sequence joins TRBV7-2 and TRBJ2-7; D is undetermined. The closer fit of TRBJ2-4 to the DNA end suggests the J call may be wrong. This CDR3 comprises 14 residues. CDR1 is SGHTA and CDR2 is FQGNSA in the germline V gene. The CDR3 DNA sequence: TGTGCCAGCAGCTTAGCGCCCGCCAAAAACATTCAGTACTTC. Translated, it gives CASSLAPAKNIQYF.

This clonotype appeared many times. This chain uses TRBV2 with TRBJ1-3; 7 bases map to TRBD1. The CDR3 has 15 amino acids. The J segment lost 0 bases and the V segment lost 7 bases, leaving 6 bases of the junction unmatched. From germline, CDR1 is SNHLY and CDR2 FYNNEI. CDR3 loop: CASTGQANSGNTIYF. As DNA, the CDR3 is TGTGCCAGCACAGGACAGGCCAACTCTGGAAACACCATATATTTT. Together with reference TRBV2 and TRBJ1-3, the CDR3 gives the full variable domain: EPEVTQTPSHQVTQMGQEVILRCVPISNHLYFYWYRQILGQKVEFLVSFYNNEISEKSEIFDDQFSVERPDGSNFTLKIRSTKLEDSAMYFCASTGQANSGNTIYFGEGSWLTVV.

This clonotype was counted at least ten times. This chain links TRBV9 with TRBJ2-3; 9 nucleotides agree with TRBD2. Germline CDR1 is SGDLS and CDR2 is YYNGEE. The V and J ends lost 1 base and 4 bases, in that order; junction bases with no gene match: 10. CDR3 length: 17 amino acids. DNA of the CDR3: TGTGCCAGCAGCGTACAACCTAGCGGGGATTTGGCAGATACGCAGTATTTT. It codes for CASSVQPSGDLADTQYF.

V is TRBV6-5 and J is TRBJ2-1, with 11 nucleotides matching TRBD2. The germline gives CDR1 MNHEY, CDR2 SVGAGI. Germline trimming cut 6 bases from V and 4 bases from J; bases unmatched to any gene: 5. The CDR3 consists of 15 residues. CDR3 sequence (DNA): TGTGCCAGCAGACGTAGCGGGGGGGGGTACAATGAGCAGTTCTTC. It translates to CASRRSGGGYNEQFF.

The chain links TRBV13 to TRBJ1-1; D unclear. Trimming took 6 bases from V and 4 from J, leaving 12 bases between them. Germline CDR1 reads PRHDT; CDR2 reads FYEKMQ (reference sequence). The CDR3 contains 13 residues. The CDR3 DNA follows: TGTGCCAGCAGTCCCGGACGGAGCACTGAAGCTTTCTTT. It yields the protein CASSPGRSTEAFF.

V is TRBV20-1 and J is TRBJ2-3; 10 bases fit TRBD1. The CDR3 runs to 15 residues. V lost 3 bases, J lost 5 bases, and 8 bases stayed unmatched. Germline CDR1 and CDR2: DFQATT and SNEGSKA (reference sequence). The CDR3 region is CSASRQGAGGDTQYF. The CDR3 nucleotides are TGCAGTGCTAGTAGACAGGGGGCAGGGGGAGATACGCAGTATTTT.

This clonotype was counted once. CDR3 sequence (DNA): TGCAGCGTTGAAGGGAGGGCCAGCACAGATACGCAGTATTTT. It encodes CSVEGRASTDTQYF. The chain is built from TRBV29-1 and TRBJ2-3; possibly TRBD2 for D (6 bases). CDR1 SQVTM and CDR2 ANQGSEA come from the germline V gene. Trimming pared 1 base from V and 0 bases from J, leaving 8 bases between. This CDR3 region has 14 residues.

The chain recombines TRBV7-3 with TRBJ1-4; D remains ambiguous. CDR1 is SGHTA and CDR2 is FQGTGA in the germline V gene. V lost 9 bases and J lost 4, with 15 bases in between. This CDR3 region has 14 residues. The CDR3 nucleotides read TGTGCCAGTCTGAGGTTGGGAGTTAATGAAAAACTGTTTTTT. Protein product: CASLRLGVNEKLFF.

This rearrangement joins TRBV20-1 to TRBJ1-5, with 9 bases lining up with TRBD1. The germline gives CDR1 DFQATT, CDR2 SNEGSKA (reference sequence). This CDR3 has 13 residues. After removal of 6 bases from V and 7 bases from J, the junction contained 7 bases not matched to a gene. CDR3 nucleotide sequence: TGCAGTGCGTGGGGACAGGGATTGCAGCCCCAGCATTTT. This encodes CSAWGQGLQPQHF.

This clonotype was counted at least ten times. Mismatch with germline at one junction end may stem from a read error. CDR3 loop: CASSPDRVGETQYF. The CDR3 coding sequence is TGTGCTAGCAGCCCTGACAGGGTGGGTGAGACCCAGTACTTC. V and J are TRBV7-7 and TRBJ2-5; 7 bases map to TRBD1. CDR3 length equals 14 residues. The germline V gene has CDR1 SSHAT and CDR2 FNYEAQ (reference sequence).

CDR3 in DNA: TGCAGTGCTGAGGGACAATCTAACTATGGCTACACCTTC. This encodes CSAEGQSNYGYTF. The V and J genes are TRBV20-1 and TRBJ1-2; D possibly corresponds to TRBD1 (6 bases). V gave up 5 bases and J gave up 0 bases, with 10 bases separating them. Germline values: CDR1 DFQATT, CDR2 SNEGSKA (reference sequence). This CDR3 has 13 amino acids.

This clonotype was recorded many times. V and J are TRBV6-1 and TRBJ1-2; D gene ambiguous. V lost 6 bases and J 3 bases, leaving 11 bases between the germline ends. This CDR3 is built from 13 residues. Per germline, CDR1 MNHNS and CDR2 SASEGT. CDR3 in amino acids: CASRQPRDYGYTF. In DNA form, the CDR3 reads TGTGCCAGCAGACAGCCTAGGGACTATGGCTACACCTTC.

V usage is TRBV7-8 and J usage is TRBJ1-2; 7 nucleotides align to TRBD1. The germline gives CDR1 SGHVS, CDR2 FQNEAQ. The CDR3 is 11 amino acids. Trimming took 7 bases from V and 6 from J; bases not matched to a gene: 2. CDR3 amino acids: CASNGQDGYTF. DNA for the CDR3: TGTGCCAGCAATGGACAGGATGGCTACACCTTC.

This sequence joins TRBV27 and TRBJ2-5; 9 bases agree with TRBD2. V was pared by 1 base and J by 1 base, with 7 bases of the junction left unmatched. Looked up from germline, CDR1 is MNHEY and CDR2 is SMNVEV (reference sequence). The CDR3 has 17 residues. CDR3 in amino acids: CASSLFGSGGLQETQYF. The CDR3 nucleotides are TGTGCCAGCAGTTTATTTGGTAGCGGGGGCCTCCAAGAGACCCAGTACTTC.

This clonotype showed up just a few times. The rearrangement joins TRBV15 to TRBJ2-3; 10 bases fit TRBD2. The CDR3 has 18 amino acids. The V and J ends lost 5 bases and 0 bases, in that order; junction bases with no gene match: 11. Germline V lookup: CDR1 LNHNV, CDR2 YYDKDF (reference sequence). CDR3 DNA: TGTGCCACCAGCGTGGGTAGCGGGAGGACTCCTAGCACAGATACGCAGTATTTT. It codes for CATSVGSGRTPSTDTQYF.

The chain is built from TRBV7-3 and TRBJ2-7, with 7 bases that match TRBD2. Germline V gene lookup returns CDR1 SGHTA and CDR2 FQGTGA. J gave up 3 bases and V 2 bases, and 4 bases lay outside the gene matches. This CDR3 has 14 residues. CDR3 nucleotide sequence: TGTGCCAGCAGCTTATCCGGGGGGATCTACGAGCAGTACTTC. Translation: CASSLSGGIYEQYF.

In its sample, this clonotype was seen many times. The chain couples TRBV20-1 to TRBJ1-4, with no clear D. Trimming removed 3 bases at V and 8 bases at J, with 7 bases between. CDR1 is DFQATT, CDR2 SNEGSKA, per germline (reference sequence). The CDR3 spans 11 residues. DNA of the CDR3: TGCAGTGCTAGTCCACAGGAAAAACTGTTTTTT. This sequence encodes CSASPQEKLFF.

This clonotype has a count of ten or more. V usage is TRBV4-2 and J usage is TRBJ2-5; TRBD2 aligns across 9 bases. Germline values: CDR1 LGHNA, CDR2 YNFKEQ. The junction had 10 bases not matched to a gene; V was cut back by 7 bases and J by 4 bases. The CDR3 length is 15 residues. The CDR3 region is CASTLGLAEPETQYF. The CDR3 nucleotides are TGTGCCAGCACCTTGGGACTAGCAGAGCCAGAGACCCAGTACTTC.

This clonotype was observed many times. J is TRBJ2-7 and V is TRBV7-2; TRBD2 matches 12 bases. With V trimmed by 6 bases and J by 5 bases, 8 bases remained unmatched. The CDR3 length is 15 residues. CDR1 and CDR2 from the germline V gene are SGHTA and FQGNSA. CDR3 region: CASSTLAGGRDEQYF. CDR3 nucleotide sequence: TGTGCCAGCAGTACTCTAGCGGGGGGGCGGGACGAGCAGTACTTC.

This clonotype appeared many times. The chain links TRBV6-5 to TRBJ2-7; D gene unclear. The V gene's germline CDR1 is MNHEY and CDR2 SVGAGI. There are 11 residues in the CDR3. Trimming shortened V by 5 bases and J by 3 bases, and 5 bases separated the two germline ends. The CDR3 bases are TGTGCCAGCAGTAACAACTACGAGCAGTACTTC. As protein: CASSNNYEQYF.

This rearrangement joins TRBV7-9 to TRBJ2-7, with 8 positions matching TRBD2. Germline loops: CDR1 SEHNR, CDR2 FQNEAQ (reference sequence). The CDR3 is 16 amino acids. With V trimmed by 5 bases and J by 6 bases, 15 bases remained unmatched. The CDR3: CASSPTGTAGASEQYF. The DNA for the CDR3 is TGTGCCAGCAGCCCCACAGGTACAGCGGGGGCTAGCGAGCAGTACTTC. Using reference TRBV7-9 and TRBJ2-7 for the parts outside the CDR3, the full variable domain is DTGVSQNPRHKITKRGQNVTFRCDPISEHNRLYWYRQTLGQGPEFLTYFQNEAQLEKSRLLSDRFSAERPKGSFSTLEIQRTEQGDSAMYLCASSPTGTAGASEQYFGPGTRLTVT.

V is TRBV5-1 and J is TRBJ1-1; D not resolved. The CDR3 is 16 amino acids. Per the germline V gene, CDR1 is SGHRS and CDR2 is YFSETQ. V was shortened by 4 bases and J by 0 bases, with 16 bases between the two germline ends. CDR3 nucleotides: TGCGCCAGCAGCGTTGTAGTTCTACGATTGAACACTGAAGCTTTCTTT. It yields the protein CASSVVVLRLNTEAFF.